This paragraph covers one TCR beta chain sequence. The sample contains more than one DNA sequence encoding this CDR3. The data originate from a study of PD-L1 blockade in urothelial cancer. Looking at the study overall: In about 2014, patients got going on atezolizumab, taking 1,200 mg intravenously every 3 weeks. Prior regimens of chemotherapy numbered 0 to 3 per patient.

Each PCR had synthetic TCR analog templates added to it as a spike-in. Measured with immunoSEQ multiplex PCR; TCRdb has only the in-frame clones, and not every one. The profile shows 75,000 to 100,000 clones, over 80% of them singletons. Germline V gene data show CDR1 as SGDLS and CDR2 as YYNGEE. The CDR3 length is 15 residues. V shed 2 bases and J 3 bases; nucleotides not matched to a gene: 4. This sample's time point: peripheral blood 6 weeks after treatment start. The cohort comprised individuals with locally advanced or metastatic urothelial carcinoma. The V and J genes are TRBV9 and TRBJ2-1, with 8 positions matching TRBD1. This clonotype was obtained from a man between 70 and 80 years old with urothelial cancer. This sample comprised PBMCs, obtained around atezolizumab (anti-PD-L1) treatment. CDR3 loop: CASSVTGALYNEQFF. Written as DNA, the CDR3 is TGTGCCAGCAGCGTGACAGGGGCTCTCTACAATGAGCAGTTCTTC.